This T cell receptor beta chain derives from a study of blood T cell repertoires in COVID-19. At the level of the study: There were acute and convalescent COVID-19 samples, and they came from the United States, Italy and Spain. Sample material is recorded as cDNA or gDNA derived from T cells, B-cell-depleted T cells, or PBMCs.

Germline V lookup: CDR1 SGHAT, CDR2 FQNNGV. This CDR3 has 15 residues. V lost 6 bases, J lost 3 bases, and 15 bases lay in between. Per the original data handling: Estimation of nucleated cell counts was performed using reference gene primer amplification. The assay was immunoSEQ multiplex PCR, and TCRdb's table has in-frame clones only and misses some. From that table come the V and J calls and clone size; the DNA was used to work out D and trimming. The table shows about 120,000 clones, with around nine tenths occurring only once. Sequences were obtained from peripheral blood. This sequence joins TRBV11-2 and TRBJ1-5, with D possibly matching TRBD1 (6 bases). This TCR derives from a woman aged 45-60 years with acute or convalescent COVID-19. The CDR3 spells CASSRTAGANQPQHF. The CDR3 DNA sequence: TGTGCCAGCAGTCGAACGGCAGGGGCCAATCAGCCCCAGCATTTT.